The clone carrying this TCR beta chain showed up just a few times. The antigen is unknown. The germline gives CDR1 SGHRS, CDR2 YFSETQ. This CDR3 region has 15 residues. V was cut by 2 bases and J by 1 base, with 11 bases left in between. The sample comes from a study of T-cell memory formation after mild COVID-19. At the level of the study: TCR clusters were mostly donor specific.

Sample barcodes and UMIs were carried by the TCR alpha and TCR beta cDNA libraries that 5'RACE generated with constant-segment primers. Via MiXCR, TCRdb re-called the 5' RACE reads, giving one row per CDR3 protein. The profile shows under 300,000 distinct CDR3 sequences, 8% to 9% of them singletons. Study results and limitations: That cross-reactive memory joined was suggested by some responding clones appearing in pre-infection memory. Later expanders leaned toward CD4+, whereas clones contracting from day 15 to 85 were balanced CD4/CD8.

Sequencing input: PBMCs or a T cell subset sorted from them (not recorded which). This sequence was found in a man younger than 35 who had mild COVID-19 (a few samples of this study predate the infection). Cell type and time point are not known. The V and J genes are TRBV5-1 and TRBJ2-3, with D unresolved. The CDR3 here is CASSLQNRGTDTQYF. The CDR3 DNA reads as TGCGCCAGCAGCTTACAGAATCGGGGCACAGATACGCAGTATTTT. The full variable domain, with the rest looked up from reference TRBV5-1 and TRBJ2-3, is KAGVTQTPRYLIKTRGQQVTLSCSPISGHRSVSWYQQTPGQGLQFLFEYFSETQRNKGNFPGRFSGRQFSNSRSEMNVSTLELGDSALYLCASSLQNRGTDTQYFGPGTRLTVL.